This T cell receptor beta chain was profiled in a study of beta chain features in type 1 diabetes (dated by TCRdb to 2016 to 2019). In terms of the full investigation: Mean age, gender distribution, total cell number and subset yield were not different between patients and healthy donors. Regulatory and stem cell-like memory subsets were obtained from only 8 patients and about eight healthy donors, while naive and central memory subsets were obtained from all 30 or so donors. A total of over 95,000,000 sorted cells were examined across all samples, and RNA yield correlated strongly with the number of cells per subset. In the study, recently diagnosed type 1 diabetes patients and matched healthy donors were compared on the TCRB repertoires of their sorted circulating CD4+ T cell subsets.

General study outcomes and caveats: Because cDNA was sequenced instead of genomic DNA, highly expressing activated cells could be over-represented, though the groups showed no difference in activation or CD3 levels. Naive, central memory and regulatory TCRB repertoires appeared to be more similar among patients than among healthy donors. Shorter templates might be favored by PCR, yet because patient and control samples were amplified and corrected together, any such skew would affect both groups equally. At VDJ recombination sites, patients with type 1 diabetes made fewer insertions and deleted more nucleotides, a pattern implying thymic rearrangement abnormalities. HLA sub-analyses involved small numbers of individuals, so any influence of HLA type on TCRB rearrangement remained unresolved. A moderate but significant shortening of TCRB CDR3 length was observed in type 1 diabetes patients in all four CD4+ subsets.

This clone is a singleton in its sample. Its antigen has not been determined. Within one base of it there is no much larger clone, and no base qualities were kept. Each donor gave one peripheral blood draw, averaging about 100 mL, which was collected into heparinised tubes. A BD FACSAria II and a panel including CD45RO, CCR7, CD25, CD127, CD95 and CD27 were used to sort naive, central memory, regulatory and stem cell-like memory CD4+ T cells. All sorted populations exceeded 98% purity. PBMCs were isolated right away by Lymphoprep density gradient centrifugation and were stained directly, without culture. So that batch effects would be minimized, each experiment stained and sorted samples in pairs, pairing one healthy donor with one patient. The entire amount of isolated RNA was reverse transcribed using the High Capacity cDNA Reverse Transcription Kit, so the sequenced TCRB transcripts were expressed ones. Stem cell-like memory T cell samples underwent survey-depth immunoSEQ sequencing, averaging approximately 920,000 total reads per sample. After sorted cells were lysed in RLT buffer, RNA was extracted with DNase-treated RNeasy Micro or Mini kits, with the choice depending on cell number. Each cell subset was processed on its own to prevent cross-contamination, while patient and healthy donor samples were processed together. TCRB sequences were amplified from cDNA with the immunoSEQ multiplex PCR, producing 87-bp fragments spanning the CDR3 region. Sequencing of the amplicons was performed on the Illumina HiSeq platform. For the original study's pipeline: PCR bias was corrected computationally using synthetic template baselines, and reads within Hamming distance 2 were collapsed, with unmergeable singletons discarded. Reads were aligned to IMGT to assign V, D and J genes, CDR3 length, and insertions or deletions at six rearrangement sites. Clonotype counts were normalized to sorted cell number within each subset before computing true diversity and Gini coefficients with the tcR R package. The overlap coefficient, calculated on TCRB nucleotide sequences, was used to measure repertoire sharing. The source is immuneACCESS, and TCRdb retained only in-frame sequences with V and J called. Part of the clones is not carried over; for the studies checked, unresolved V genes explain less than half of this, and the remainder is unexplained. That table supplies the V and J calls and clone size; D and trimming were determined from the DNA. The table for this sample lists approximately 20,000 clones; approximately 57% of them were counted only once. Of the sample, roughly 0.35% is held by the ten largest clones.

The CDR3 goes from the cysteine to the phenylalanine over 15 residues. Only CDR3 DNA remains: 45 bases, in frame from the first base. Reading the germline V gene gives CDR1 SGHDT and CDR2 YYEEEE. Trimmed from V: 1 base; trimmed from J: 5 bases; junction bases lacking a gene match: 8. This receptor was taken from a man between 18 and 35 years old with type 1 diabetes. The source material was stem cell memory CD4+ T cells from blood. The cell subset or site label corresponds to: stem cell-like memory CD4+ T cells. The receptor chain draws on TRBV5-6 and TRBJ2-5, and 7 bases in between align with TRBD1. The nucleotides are TGTGCCAGCAGCTTGCGGGCAGGGGGTTTGGAGACCCAGTACTTC. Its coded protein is CASSLRAGGLETQYF.